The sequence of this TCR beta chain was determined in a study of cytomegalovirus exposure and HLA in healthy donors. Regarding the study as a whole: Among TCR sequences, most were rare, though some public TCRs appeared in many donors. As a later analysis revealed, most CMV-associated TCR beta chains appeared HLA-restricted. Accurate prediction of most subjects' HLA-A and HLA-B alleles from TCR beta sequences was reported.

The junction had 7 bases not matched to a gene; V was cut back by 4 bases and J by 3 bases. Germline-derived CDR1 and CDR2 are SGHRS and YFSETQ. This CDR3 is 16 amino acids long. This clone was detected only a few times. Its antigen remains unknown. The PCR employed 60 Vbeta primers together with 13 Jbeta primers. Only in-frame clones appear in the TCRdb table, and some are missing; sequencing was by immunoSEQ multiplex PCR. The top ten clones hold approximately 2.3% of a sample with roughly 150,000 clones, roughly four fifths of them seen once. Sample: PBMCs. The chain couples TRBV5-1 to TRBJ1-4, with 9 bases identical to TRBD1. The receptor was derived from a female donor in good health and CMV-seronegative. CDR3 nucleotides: TGCGCCAGCAGCCAGGGACAGGGAGTGTCTAATGAAAAACTGTTTTTT. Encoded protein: CASSQGQGVSNEKLFF. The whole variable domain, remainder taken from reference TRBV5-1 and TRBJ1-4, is KAGVTQTPRYLIKTRGQQVTLSCSPISGHRSVSWYQQTPGQGLQFLFEYFSETQRNKGNFPGRFSGRQFSNSRSEMNVSTLELGDSALYLCASSQGQGVSNEKLFFGSGTQLSVL.